A single sample gave rise to the 9 T cell receptor beta chains below, sequenced in a study of T cells after yellow fever vaccination. MiXCR, run by TCRdb on the 5' RACE reads, gives a single entry per CDR3 protein. The data show around 11,000 distinct CDR3 sequences, with 4% to 6% seen just once and about 1.6% held by the top ten. Sequencing used PBMCs, either bulk or a sorted T-cell subset (CD4+, CD8+, memory, or dextramer-sorted; not recorded which), obtained roughly 15 days after the first yellow fever vaccination. These receptors were collected from a man aged 18-30 years who received the YFV17D yellow fever vaccine.

In its sample, this clonotype ranks as medium-sized. V usage is TRBV5-1 and J usage is TRBJ2-1; 8 nucleotides align to TRBD2. The CDR3 loop spans 16 amino acids. Germline V gene lookup returns CDR1 SGHRS and CDR2 YFSETQ. Unmatched junction bases numbered 10, after V lost 4 bases and J lost 4 bases. CDR3 sequence (DNA): TGCGCCAGCAGCCCATCGAGGAGCGGGGGTTACAATGAGCAGTTCTTC. It codes for CASSPSRSGGYNEQFF.

This clonotype was recorded many times. This chain connects TRBV2 to TRBJ1-5; D unclear. The V end was cut by 5 bases, the J end by 0 bases, with 11 bases between. The CDR3 spans 15 residues. The germline V gene encodes CDR1 SNHLY and CDR2 FYNNEI. The CDR3 DNA sequence: TGTGCCAGCAGTAAGAGTACGGTTAGCAATCAGCCCCAGCATTTT. Translated, it gives CASSKSTVSNQPQHF.

This clonotype was seen only a few times. The V call is TRBV30, the J call TRBJ2-7; 8 positions agree with TRBD1. Unmatched junction bases numbered 7, after V lost 3 bases and J lost 3 bases. From germline, CDR1 is GTSNPN and CDR2 SVGIG (reference sequence). The CDR3 covers 14 residues. DNA of the CDR3: TGTGCCTGGAGCCGTAGACAGGGGATCTACGAGCAGTACTTC. The encoded protein is CAWSRRQGIYEQYF.

This clonotype rates as medium-sized. The chain couples TRBV20-1 to TRBJ2-2, with TRBD1 as a possible D gene (5 bases). Looked up from germline, CDR1 is DFQATT and CDR2 is SNEGSKA (reference sequence). Between the trimmed V and J ends, which lost 6 bases and 5 bases, there was a span of 10 bases. The CDR3 contains 12 residues. The CDR3 DNA reads TGCAGTGCAAAATACAGGACCGGGGAGCTGTTTTTT. Its protein is CSAKYRTGELFF.

This clonotype was recorded at least ten times. The chain employs TRBV10-3 and TRBJ2-5; possible D gene TRBD2, 5 bases. This CDR3 has 15 residues. Germline V gene lookup returns CDR1 ENHRY and CDR2 SYGVKD. V lost 2 bases, J lost 7 bases, and 17 bases lay in between. This CDR3 reads CAISEKGPTGRTQYF. The CDR3 bases are TGTGCCATCAGTGAGAAAGGACCGACGGGAAGGACCCAGTACTTC.

Comment on this clonotype: A junction boundary mismatches the germline segment, possibly from a read error. The rearrangement links TRBV7-2 to TRBJ2-3; D perhaps matches TRBD1 (6 bases). The CDR3 runs to 14 residues. CDR1 and CDR2 from the germline V gene are SGHTA and FQGNSA. The DNA for the CDR3 is TGTGCCAGCAGCTCGAACAGGGTCGGAGATACTCAGTATTTT. It encodes CASSSNRVGDTQYF.

This clonotype has ten or more counts. The chain is built from TRBV20-1 and TRBJ1-5, with D possibly being TRBD1 (6 bases). Germline CDR1 reads DFQATT; CDR2 reads SNEGSKA (reference sequence). This CDR3 is 14 amino acids long. V was shortened by 0 bases and J by 9 bases, with 15 bases between the two germline ends. CDR3 bases: TGCAGTGCTAGAGATAGGAGAGGGGGAACGCCCCAGCATTTT. It is translated as CSARDRRGGTPQHF.

This clonotype is categorized as medium-sized. This chain links TRBV5-4 with TRBJ2-3; 8 positions agree with TRBD2. Germline V gene data show CDR1 as SGHNT and CDR2 as YYREEE (reference sequence). V shed 0 bases and J 2 bases; nucleotides not matched to a gene: 8. CDR3 length: 17 amino acids. The CDR3 DNA sequence: TGTGCCAGCAGCTTGGTGGGCCGGGGGGGGCCCACAGATACGCAGTATTTT. It translates to CASSLVGRGGPTDTQYF.

This clonotype qualifies as medium-sized. The CDR3 here is CSASRAVEKTQYF. CDR3 in DNA: TGCAGTGCTAGCAGAGCGGTTGAGAAGACCCAGTACTTC. The chain couples TRBV20-1 to TRBJ2-5, with D maybe TRBD2 (5 bases). CDR3 length: 13 amino acids. The V and J ends lost 3 bases and 6 bases respectively, with 14 bases between them. From germline, CDR1 is DFQATT and CDR2 SNEGSKA (reference sequence).